Following are 8 T cell receptor beta chains from one sample sequenced in a study of control samples from healthy donors and cancer patients. Profiled with immunoSEQ multiplex PCR; TCRdb holds only in-frame clones, not every one. The sample consists of tens of thousands of clones, approximately 94% of them appearing once. Sequences were obtained from PBMCs. The receptors come from a young man with colorectal cancer.

The J gene is TRBJ1-3, the V gene TRBV30; maybe TRBD1 (6 bases). The CDR3 runs to 15 residues. V was pared by 4 bases and J by 0 bases, with 13 bases between. Germline CDR1 reads GTSNPN; CDR2 reads SVGIG (reference sequence). CDR3 loop: CAWKDSPFSGNTIYF. The CDR3 DNA is TGTGCCTGGAAGGACAGTCCCTTCTCTGGAAACACCATATATTTT.

This clone was observed a single time. This rearrangement joins TRBV6-5 to TRBJ1-2, with TRBD1 identical over 9 bases. V lost 7 bases to trimming and J lost 6 bases; unmatched junction nucleotides: 9. This CDR3 is built from 14 residues. Germline V gene sequence: CDR1 MNHEY, CDR2 SVGAGI. The DNA of the CDR3 is TGTGCCAGCAACACAGGGGGCTCCCTCGATGGCTACACCTTC. Its protein is CASNTGGSLDGYTF.

The chain links TRBV23-1 to TRBJ1-1; maybe TRBD1 (5 bases). TRBV23-1 is marked as an open reading frame, function uncertain. The V gene lost 0 bases and the J gene lost 1 base, with 9 bases spanning the gap. The CDR3 sequence is 15 residues long. In DNA, the CDR3 is TGCGCCAGCAGTCAATCCGTCGGGGCGAACACTGAAGCTTTCTTT. This gives the protein CASSQSVGANTEAFF.

This chain links TRBV5-4 with TRBJ1-1; D uncertain. Germline values: CDR1 SGHNT, CDR2 YYREEE (reference sequence). V dropped 1 base and J dropped 4 bases, with 5 bases sitting between them. The length of the CDR3 is 12 residues. Here the CDR3 DNA reads TGTGCCAGCAGCTTGCGGAGCACTGAAGCTTTCTTT. It codes for CASSLRSTEAFF. Drawing the rest from reference TRBV5-4 and TRBJ1-1, the complete variable domain is ETGVTQSPTHLIKTRGQQVTLRCSSQSGHNTVSWYQQALGQGPQFIFQYYREEENGRGNFPPRFSGLQFPNYSSELNVNALELDDSALYLCASSLRSTEAFFGQGTRLTVV.

V gene TRBV12-5 combines with J gene TRBJ1-3, with a weak D call TRBD1 (6 bases). V gave up 5 bases and J gave up 3 bases, with 20 bases separating them. Germline-derived CDR1 and CDR2 are LGHNT and FRNRAP. The CDR3 runs 17 residues. This CDR3 reads CASGQILGGEIGNTIYF. CDR3 sequence (DNA): TGTGCTAGTGGTCAAATATTAGGGGGGGAGATTGGAAACACCATATATTTT. The whole variable domain, filled in from reference TRBV12-5 and TRBJ1-3, reads DARVTQTPRHKVTEMGQEVTMRCQPILGHNTVFWYRQTMMQGLELLAYFRNRAPLDDSGMPKDRFSAEMPDATLATLKIQPSEPRDSAVYFCASGQILGGEIGNTIYFGEGSWLTVV.

This clone occurred once. The chain recombines TRBV6-4 with TRBJ1-1; 7 bases fit TRBD1. The germline CDR1 and CDR2 sequences are MRHNA and SNTAGT. The J segment lost 1 base and the V segment lost 6 bases, leaving 5 bases of the junction unmatched. The CDR3 consists of 14 residues. This chain's CDR3 is CASSATGENTEAFF. CDR3 in DNA: TGTGCCAGCAGCGCCACAGGGGAGAACACTGAAGCTTTCTTT.

Only a few counts were recorded for this clone. V gene TRBV15 combines with J gene TRBJ1-5; 11 bases fit TRBD1. In germline, CDR1 is LNHNV, CDR2 YYDKDF (reference sequence). Trimming cost V 3 bases and J 4 bases; bases outside gene matches: 5. This CDR3 is 16 amino acids long. The CDR3: CATSRDRGPGNQPQHF. The CDR3 DNA reads as TGTGCCACCAGCAGGGACAGGGGGCCAGGGAATCAGCCCCAGCATTTT. Variable domain in full (rest from reference TRBV15 and TRBJ1-5): DAMVIQNPRYQVTQFGKPVTLSCSQTLNHNVMYWYQQKSSQAPKLLFHYYDKDFNNEADTPDNFQSRRPNTSFCFLDIRSPGLGDTAMYLCATSRDRGPGNQPQHFGDGTRLSIL.

The V call is TRBV9, the J call TRBJ1-1; D is unclear. V was pared by 3 bases and J by 3 bases, with 9 bases between. The V gene's germline CDR1 is SGDLS and CDR2 YYNGEE. There are 13 residues in the CDR3. The CDR3 nucleotides are TGTGCCAGCAGCGAACTCGGGTACACTGAAGCTTTCTTT. Amino acid sequence: CASSELGYTEAFF.